This TCR beta chain was captured in a study of cytomegalovirus exposure and HLA in healthy donors. Germline-derived CDR1 and CDR2 are MNHEY and SMNVEV (reference sequence). After removal of 3 bases from V and 2 bases from J, the junction contained 4 bases not matched to a gene. CDR3 size: 16 residues. With regard to this clone: Its target is not known.

Study results and caveats: It has been reported that TCR beta sequences accurately predicted the HLA-A and HLA-B alleles of most subjects. Analysis performed later found roughly 17,000 TCR beta sequences associated with HLA alleles at 0.05 false discovery rate. Solely CMV serostatus was available to characterize immune exposure.

The PCR had 60 Vbeta and 13 Jbeta primers. The table came from immunoSEQ multiplex PCR; TCRdb's copy has only in-frame clones and leaves some out. The sample includes 150,000 to 200,000 clones, around three quarters of them seen just once. The sequence was obtained from a man in his fifties in good health and CMV-seropositive. Source material: PBMCs. This chain uses TRBV27 with TRBJ2-5, with 12 bases fitting TRBD2. CDR3 sequence reads: CASSLALAGGQETQYF. Here the CDR3 DNA reads TGTGCCAGCAGTTTGGCCCTAGCGGGGGGGCAAGAGACCCAGTACTTC.